Listed below are T cell receptor beta chains from one sample, sequenced in a study of cytomegalovirus exposure and HLA in healthy donors. Using immunoSEQ multiplex PCR, the repertoire was profiled, and TCRdb retains in-frame clones only, with some absent. This sample carries over 95,000 clones, 74% of them seen once, and the ten largest clones take 4% to 4.5%. Sequenced material: PBMCs. The receptors derive from a woman aged 40 to 49 in good health and CMV-seropositive. The CDR3 runs from the conserved cysteine through the conserved F or W.

v_gene: TRBV30; CDR3aa: CAWTGRAGGRYEQYF
v_gene: TRBV27; CDR3aa: CASSYKGRQTYNEQFF
v_gene: TRBV5-4; CDR3aa: CASSRQGIKGGYTF
v_gene: TRBV6-6; CDR3aa: CASSGIGRNYGYTF
v_gene: TRBV5-1; CDR3aa: CASSLDPAGNTIYF
v_gene: TRBV7-2; CDR3aa: CASSLGQARGETQYF
v_gene: TRBV6-6; CDR3aa: CASGDSSNEKLFF
v_gene: TRBV19; CDR3aa: CATRRGGSYEQYF
v_gene: TRBV9; CDR3aa: CASSVGQGAGQPQHF
v_gene: TRBV5-1; CDR3aa: CASTSGRDLSYEQYF
v_gene: TRBV7-9; CDR3aa: CASSLDPGRGGLNTGELFF
v_gene: TRBV5-6; CDR3aa: CASSSERTSGRAEQFF
v_gene: TRBV4-3; CDR3aa: CASSQEVGRRWATSYQETQYF
v_gene: TRBV7-3; CDR3aa: CASSVAGANYGYTF
v_gene: TRBV29-1; CDR3aa: CSVEKGAETQYF
v_gene: TRBV5-5; CDR3aa: CASSPSYRVSYNEQFF
v_gene: TRBV4-1; CDR3aa: CASSNVGTGHYEQYF
v_gene: TRBV5-5; CDR3aa: CASSFGTNYNEQFF
v_gene: TRBV30; CDR3aa: CAWRTGQGALSNQPQHF
v_gene: TRBV5-4; CDR3aa: CASSADRVETQYF
v_gene: TRBV2; CDR3aa: CASSVGLAGVLEQFF